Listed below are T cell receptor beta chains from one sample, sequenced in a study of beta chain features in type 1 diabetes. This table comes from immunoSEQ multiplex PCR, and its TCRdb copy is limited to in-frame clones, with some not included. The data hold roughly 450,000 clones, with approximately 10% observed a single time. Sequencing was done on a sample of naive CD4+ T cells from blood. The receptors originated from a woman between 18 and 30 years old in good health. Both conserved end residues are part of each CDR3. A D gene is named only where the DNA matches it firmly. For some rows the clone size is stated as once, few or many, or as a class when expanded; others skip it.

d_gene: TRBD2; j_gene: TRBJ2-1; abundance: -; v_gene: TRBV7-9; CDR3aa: CASSLLAGFEQFF; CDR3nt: TGTGCCAGCAGCCTCTTAGCGGGATTTGAGCAGTTCTTC
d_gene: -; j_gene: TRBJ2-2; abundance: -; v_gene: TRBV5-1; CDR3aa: CASSLAIKTRTANTGELFF; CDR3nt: TGCGCCAGCAGCTTGGCCATCAAGACACGGACAGCGAACACCGGGGAGCTGTTTTTT
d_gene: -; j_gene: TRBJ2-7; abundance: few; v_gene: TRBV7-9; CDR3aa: CASSLRSQVYDEQYF; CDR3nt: TGTGCCAGCAGCTTAAGGTCACAGGTCTACGACGAGCAGTACTTC
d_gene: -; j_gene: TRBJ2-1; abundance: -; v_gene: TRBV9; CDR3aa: CASSVVGAIYNEQFF; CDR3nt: TGTGCCAGCAGCGTAGTCGGGGCCATCTACAATGAGCAGTTCTTC
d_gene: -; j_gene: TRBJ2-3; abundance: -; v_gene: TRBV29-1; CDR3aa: CSVRTSTDTQYF; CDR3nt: TGCAGCGTAAGGACCTCCACAGATACGCAGTATTTT
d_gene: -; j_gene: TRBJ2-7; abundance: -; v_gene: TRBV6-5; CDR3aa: CASKEGRSYEQYF; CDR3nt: TGTGCCAGCAAGGAGGGAAGGTCCTACGAGCAGTACTTC
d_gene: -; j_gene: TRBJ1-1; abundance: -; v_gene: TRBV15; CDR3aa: CATREELGTEAFF; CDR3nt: TGTGCCACCAGGGAGGAGCTGGGAACTGAAGCTTTCTTT
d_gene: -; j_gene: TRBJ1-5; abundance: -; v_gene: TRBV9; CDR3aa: CASSVEGGNNQPQHF; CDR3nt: TGTGCCAGCAGCGTAGAAGGTGGGAACAATCAGCCCCAGCATTTT
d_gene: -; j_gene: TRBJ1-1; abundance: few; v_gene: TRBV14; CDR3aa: CASSLKEQRAFF; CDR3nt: TGTGCCAGCAGCTTAAAGGAGCAGCGAGCTTTCTTT
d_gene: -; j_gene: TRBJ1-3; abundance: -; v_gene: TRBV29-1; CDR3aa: CSVLSVGSGNTIYF; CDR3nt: TGCAGCGTTCTATCGGTGGGCTCTGGAAACACCATATATTTT
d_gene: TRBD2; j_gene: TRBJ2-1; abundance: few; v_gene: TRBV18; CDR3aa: CASSLTSGSYLEQFF; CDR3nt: TGTGCCAGCTCACTGACTAGCGGGAGCTACCTTGAGCAGTTCTTC
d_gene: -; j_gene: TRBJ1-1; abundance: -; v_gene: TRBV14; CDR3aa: CASSQAEDFKAFF; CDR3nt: TGTGCCAGCAGCCAAGCGGAGGATTTCAAAGCTTTCTTT
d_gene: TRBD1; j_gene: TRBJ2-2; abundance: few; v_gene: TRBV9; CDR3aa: CASSTGDTTGELFF; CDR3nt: TGTGCCAGCAGTACAGGGGACACCACCGGGGAGCTGTTTTTT
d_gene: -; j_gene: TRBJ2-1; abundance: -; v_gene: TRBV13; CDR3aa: CASSFWSLRIYNEQFF; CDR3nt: TGTGCCAGCAGCTTCTGGTCCCTACGGATATACAATGAGCAGTTCTTC
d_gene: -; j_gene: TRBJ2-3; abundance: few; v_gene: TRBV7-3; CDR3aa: CASSPYQAGSTDTQYF; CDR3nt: TGTGCCAGCAGCCCCTATCAGGCCGGGAGCACAGATACGCAGTATTTT
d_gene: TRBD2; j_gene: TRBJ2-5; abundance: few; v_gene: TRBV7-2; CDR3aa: CASSLLAGIAQYF; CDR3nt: TGTGCCAGCAGCTTGTTAGCGGGTATCGCCCAGTACTTC
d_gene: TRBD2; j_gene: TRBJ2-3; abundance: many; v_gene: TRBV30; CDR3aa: CAWSQLAGGTQYF; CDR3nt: TGTGCCTGGAGCCAGCTAGCGGGAGGCACGCAGTATTTT
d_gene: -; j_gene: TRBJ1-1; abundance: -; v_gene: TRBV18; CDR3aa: CASSPTVPQAFF; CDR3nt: TGTGCCAGCTCACCAACGGTGCCTCAAGCTTTCTTT
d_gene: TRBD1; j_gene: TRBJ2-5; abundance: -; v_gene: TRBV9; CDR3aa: CASSDDRQGRETQYF; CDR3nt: TGTGCCAGCAGCGACGATCGACAGGGGCGAGAGACCCAGTACTTC
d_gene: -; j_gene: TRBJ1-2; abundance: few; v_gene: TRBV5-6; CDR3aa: CASSLFERRTLGYGYTF; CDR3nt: TGTGCCAGCAGCTTATTTGAAAGACGGACTTTGGGCTATGGCTACACCTTC
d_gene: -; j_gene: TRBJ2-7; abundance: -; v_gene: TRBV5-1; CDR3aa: CASRQGTHEQYF; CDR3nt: TGCGCCAGCCGTCAGGGGACCCACGAGCAGTACTTC
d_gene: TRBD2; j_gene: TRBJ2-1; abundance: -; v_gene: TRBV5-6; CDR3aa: CASSLLAGGEGDEQFF; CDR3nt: TGTGCCAGCAGCTTGCTGGCGGGAGGGGAGGGCGATGAGCAGTTCTTC
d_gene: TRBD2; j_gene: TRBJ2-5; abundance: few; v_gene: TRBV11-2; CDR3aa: CASSLQRGGLQETQYF; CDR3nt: TGTGCCAGCAGCTTACAGCGGGGGGGCCTCCAAGAGACCCAGTACTTC